Below are 27 T cell receptor beta chains sequenced from a single sample in a study of siplizumab effects on memory and regulatory T cells. Profiling relied on immunoSEQ multiplex PCR, and the TCRdb table lists in-frame clones only, not all of them. The table lists some 97,000 clones, less than 95% of them singletons. Sequenced: non-Treg CD4+ T cells sorted from blood. The origin of the receptors is a human donor in good health.

The chain has TRBV29-1 and TRBJ2-7, with D perhaps being TRBD1 or TRBD2 (5 bases each). Trimming took 4 bases from V and 3 from J, leaving 10 bases between them. There are 12 residues in the CDR3. CDR1 SQVTM and CDR2 ANQGSEA come from the germline V gene. For the CDR3, the DNA is TGCAGCGTTGCTAGGGACGGCTACGAGCAGTACTTC. Protein product: CSVARDGYEQYF.

The chain joins TRBV5-4 to TRBJ1-5; D is unresolved. V was cut by 10 bases and J by 1 base, with 12 bases left in between. CDR3 length: 13 amino acids. Germline CDR1 and CDR2: SGHNT and YYREEE (reference sequence). This chain's CDR3 is CASQEGSNQPQHF. For the CDR3, the DNA is TGTGCCTCGCAGGAGGGCAGCAATCAGCCCCAGCATTTT.

The CDR3 DNA reads TGTGCCAGCTCACCACTGATTCTGACAGGGGGAGAGACCCAGTACTTC. Its protein is CASSPLILTGGETQYF. The chain is built from TRBV18 and TRBJ2-5; 9 bases are a match to TRBD1. In germline, CDR1 is KGHSH, CDR2 LQKENI. The junction had 7 bases not matched to a gene; V was cut back by 1 base and J by 4 bases. The CDR3 is 16 residues long.

This clone was seen only a few times. CDR3 DNA: TGTGCCAGCTCACCACCAGACAGGGGAAGGCAGTACTTC. Translated: CASSPPDRGRQYF. The gene calls are TRBV18 and TRBJ2-7; 8 positions match TRBD1. Germline CDR1 reads KGHSH; CDR2 reads LQKENI. V shed 0 bases, J shed 9 bases, and the junction held 4 bases outside the gene matches. CDR3 length: 13 residues.

The chain is built from TRBV7-3 and TRBJ1-2; D might be TRBD1 (6 bases). This CDR3 region has 13 residues. V shed 2 bases and J shed 8 bases, with 12 bases lying between them. Germline loops: CDR1 SGHTA, CDR2 FQGTGA. This CDR3 is CASSLYTGYGYTF. CDR3 in DNA: TGTGCCAGCAGCTTATACACAGGGTACGGCTACACCTTC.

This clone was seen only a few times. The chain couples TRBV6-4 to TRBJ1-2; D is possibly TRBD1 (6 bases). V was trimmed by 2 bases and J by 6 bases, leaving 13 bases between them. Germline CDR1 and CDR2: MRHNA and SNTAGT. This CDR3 has 14 residues. CDR3 loop: CASSDPGRDNGYTF. DNA of the CDR3: TGTGCCAGCAGTGACCCCGGACGGGACAATGGCTACACCTTC.

The chain links TRBV14 to TRBJ1-4; D is uncertain. V dropped 0 bases and J dropped 7 bases, with 15 bases sitting between them. Germline loops: CDR1 SGHDN, CDR2 FVKESK. The CDR3 consists of 16 residues. The CDR3 DNA reads TGTGCCAGCAGCCAAGAAGCTCTGGGCTACGGTGAAAAACTGTTTTTT. It yields the protein CASSQEALGYGEKLFF.

This chain links TRBV28 with TRBJ1-5, with D possibly TRBD1 on 6 matching bases. Germline CDR1 reads MDHEN; CDR2 reads SYDVKM. The CDR3 covers 14 residues. Trimming left V 4 bases short and J 7 bases short, with 14 bases between. CDR3 bases: TGTGCCAGCAGTTCACCGACAGGTTACCAGCCCCAGCATTTT. It translates to CASSSPTGYQPQHF.

The chain joins TRBV28 to TRBJ1-4; tentative D call: TRBD1 (6 bases). Germline CDR1 reads MDHEN; CDR2 reads SYDVKM. The CDR3 length is 15 residues. Trimming took 2 bases from V and 4 from J, leaving 11 bases between them. The CDR3 DNA sequence: TGTGCCAGCAGTTTAGTGGGGGCGAATAATGAAAAACTGTTTTTT. Its translation is CASSLVGANNEKLFF.

The chain combines TRBV28 with TRBJ2-7; the D gene is possibly TRBD1 (6 bases). The CDR3 is 10 residues long. Looked up from germline, CDR1 is MDHEN and CDR2 is SYDVKM. V was trimmed by 6 bases and J by 8 bases, leaving 8 bases between them. The DNA for the CDR3 is TGTGCCAGCAGCGACAGGAAGCAGTACTTC. Encoded protein: CASSDRKQYF.

This sequence joins TRBV4-2 and TRBJ2-1, with D maybe TRBD2 (6 bases). V lost 4 bases and J 3 bases, leaving 13 bases between the germline ends. CDR1 is LGHNA and CDR2 is YNFKEQ in the germline V gene. This CDR3 is 15 amino acids long. The CDR3 region is CASSPKSGRYNEQFF. The CDR3 nucleotides are TGTGCCAGCAGCCCGAAAAGCGGGCGCTACAATGAGCAGTTCTTC.

This chain links TRBV6-4 with TRBJ2-1, with 9 nucleotides matching TRBD2. Germline V lookup: CDR1 MRHNA, CDR2 SNTAGT. The J segment lost 4 bases and the V segment lost 3 bases, leaving 7 bases of the junction unmatched. The CDR3 length is 16 residues. The CDR3 DNA reads TGTGCCAGCAGTGAGTGGAATAGCGGGAGTTACAATGAGCAGTTCTTC. It yields the protein CASSEWNSGSYNEQFF.

The chain uses TRBV7-9 and TRBJ1-1; D gene uncertain. The CDR3 contains 14 residues. Germline V gene data show CDR1 as SEHNR and CDR2 as FQNEAQ (reference sequence). The V end was cut by 0 bases, the J end by 4 bases, with 9 bases between. This CDR3 is CASSLASAGTEAFF. The CDR3 DNA follows: TGTGCCAGCAGCTTAGCGTCGGCAGGCACTGAAGCTTTCTTT.

This clone has just one count. The chain couples TRBV19 to TRBJ2-5; D tentatively reads TRBD1 or TRBD2 (6 bases each). V lost 1 base, J lost 1 base, and 10 bases lay in between. CDR3 size: 15 residues. The germline CDR1 and CDR2 sequences are LNHDA and SQIVND (reference sequence). The CDR3 nucleotides are TGTGCCAGTAGTATAGGGGGGGCAATCCAAGAGACCCAGTACTTC. Amino acids: CASSIGGAIQETQYF.

This sequence joins TRBV30 and TRBJ2-1; D call uncertain. The CDR3 runs to 15 residues. The V end lost 1 base, the J end lost 5 bases, and 15 bases lay between the germline ends. Germline V gene data show CDR1 as GTSNPN and CDR2 as SVGIG (reference sequence). The CDR3 here is CAWSEGLSTDNEQFF. CDR3 sequence (DNA): TGTGCCTGGAGTGAGGGCCTATCCACTGACAATGAGCAGTTCTTC.

The rearrangement links TRBV2 to TRBJ2-7, with 7 bases lining up with TRBD2. Germline assignment: CDR1 SNHLY and CDR2 FYNNEI. The CDR3 is 12 amino acids. The V and J ends lost 3 bases and 6 bases, in that order; junction bases with no gene match: 2. Written as DNA, the CDR3 is TGTGCCAGCAGTGAGGGACTAATCGAGCAGTACTTC. It specifies CASSEGLIEQYF.

The CDR3: CASSSRSGQTLGYEQYF. The CDR3 bases are TGTGCCAGCAGTTCTCGCTCAGGACAGACCCTAGGCTACGAGCAGTACTTC. This chain connects TRBV27 to TRBJ2-7; perhaps TRBD1 as D (6 bases). The length of the CDR3 is 17 residues. V lost 4 bases and J 3 bases, leaving 22 bases between the germline ends. The germline CDR1 and CDR2 sequences are MNHEY and SMNVEV (reference sequence).

The chain couples TRBV9 to TRBJ1-5, with D unclear. The germline V gene encodes CDR1 SGDLS and CDR2 YYNGEE. The CDR3 length is 14 residues. The V end lost 0 bases, the J end lost 3 bases, and 7 bases lay between the germline ends. CDR3 residues: CASSVDPVNQPQHF. The CDR3 DNA is TGTGCCAGCAGCGTAGACCCGGTCAATCAGCCCCAGCATTTT.

The genes are TRBV7-8 and TRBJ2-7; tentatively, D is TRBD1 (5 bases). This CDR3 is built from 15 residues. Trimming shortened V by 3 bases and J by 6 bases, and 18 bases separated the two germline ends. CDR1 and CDR2 (germline): SGHVS, FQNEAQ. The CDR3 DNA reads TGTGCCAGCAGCTTGATAGGGGAAAAGTACCCCGAGCAGTACTTC. Residues: CASSLIGEKYPEQYF.

The CDR3 coding sequence is TGTGCCAGTAGAACGCGGTACACTAGCCAGGGACGGGATACGCAGTATTTT. This encodes CASRTRYTSQGRDTQYF. J is TRBJ2-3 and V is TRBV19; D perhaps matches TRBD2 (6 bases). V was shortened by 6 bases and J by 6 bases, with 25 bases between the two germline ends. In germline, CDR1 is LNHDA, CDR2 SQIVND (reference sequence). The length of the CDR3 is 17 residues. Full variable domain (missing parts from reference TRBV19 and TRBJ2-3): DGGITQSPKYLFRKEGQNVTLSCEQNLNHDAMYWYRQDPGQGLRLIYYSQIVNDFQKGDIAEGYSVSREKKESFPLTVTSAQKNPTAFYLCASRTRYTSQGRDTQYFGPGTRLTVL.

V is TRBV29-1 and J is TRBJ2-1; either TRBD1 or TRBD2 may supply D (5 bases each). Germline CDR1 is SQVTM and CDR2 is ANQGSEA. The CDR3 is 15 amino acids. V gave up 6 bases and J gave up 2 bases, with 17 bases separating them. The CDR3: CSVPRGPDPYNEQFF. CDR3 nucleotides: TGCAGCGTGCCCCGGGGCCCTGACCCCTACAATGAGCAGTTCTTC.

This clone was seen just once. The DNA for the CDR3 is TGTGCCAGCAGTAGGGGCAATCAGCCCCAGCATTTT. This encodes CASSRGNQPQHF. The chain links TRBV28 to TRBJ1-5, with unresolved D. This CDR3 spans 12 amino acids. V shed 5 bases and J shed 2 bases, with 4 bases lying between them. CDR1 and CDR2 (germline): MDHEN, SYDVKM.

The rearrangement links TRBV18 to TRBJ2-7, with 10 bases identical to TRBD2. Unmatched junction bases numbered 0, after V lost 2 bases and J lost 2 bases. The CDR3 totals 14 residues. Germline V lookup: CDR1 KGHSH, CDR2 LQKENI. The CDR3 here is CASSPSGRAYEQYF. Written as DNA, the CDR3 is TGTGCCAGCTCACCAAGCGGGAGGGCCTACGAGCAGTACTTC.

The rearrangement links TRBV10-2 to TRBJ1-6; TRBD1 matches 7 bases. The CDR3 contains 14 residues. Losses at the gene ends were 8 bases for V and 7 bases for J; bases not matched to a gene: 8. Germline V lookup: CDR1 WSHSY, CDR2 SAAADI. CDR3 coding DNA: TGCGCCAGCTGCGGGACAGCGAAGAATTCACCCCTCCACTTT. Protein: CASCGTAKNSPLHF.

The rearrangement joins TRBV7-6 to TRBJ1-6; perhaps TRBD1 as D (5 bases). Germline CDR1 is SGHVS and CDR2 is FNYEAQ. V lost 2 bases and J lost 7, with 12 bases in between. The CDR3 consists of 15 residues. CDR3 bases: TGTGCCAGCAGCTTATCGGGGGGTGGGAATTCACCCCTCCACTTT. Its protein is CASSLSGGGNSPLHF.

This clone was found a few times. This rearrangement joins TRBV18 to TRBJ1-4; D gene ambiguous. The CDR3 is made up of 14 amino acids. CDR1 and CDR2 from the germline V gene are KGHSH and LQKENI. The germline V and J ends were trimmed by 2 bases and 8 bases, with 12 bases remaining between them. CDR3 protein: CASSPTPSKEKLFF. The CDR3 nucleotides read TGTGCCAGCTCACCAACACCTAGTAAGGAAAAACTGTTTTTT.

The chain joins TRBV10-3 to TRBJ2-7; D perhaps matches TRBD2 (5 bases). The germline CDR1 and CDR2 sequences are ENHRY and SYGVKD. The CDR3 has 19 residues. V lost 3 bases, J lost 3 bases, and 27 bases lay in between. CDR3 residues: CAISESPMERQIPHYEQYF. The DNA of the CDR3 is TGTGCCATCAGTGAATCCCCAATGGAGCGGCAGATACCACACTACGAGCAGTACTTC.